These T cell receptor beta chains were read from a single sample in a study of blood T cell repertoires in COVID-19. The data were produced by immunoSEQ multiplex PCR, yet TCRdb's version contains in-frame clones alone and is incomplete. The sample lists thousands of clones, roughly 70% occurring once. The sample consisted of peripheral blood. These receptors were obtained from a human donor in a cohort sampled during active COVID-19. Each CDR3 is given with its conserved first and last residue. D genes are given only for firm matches. For some rows the clone size is stated as once, few or many, or as a class when expanded; others skip it.

length: 18; J: TRBJ1-1; V: TRBV25-1; size: once; D: NA; CDR3: CASSGLRTGPGQNTEAFF; DNA: TGTGCCAGCAGTGGACTACGCACGGGGCCGGGACAGAACACTGAAGCTTTCTTT
length: 13; J: TRBJ2-7; V: TRBV18; size: NA; D: NA; CDR3: CASSPTVSYEQYF; DNA: TGTGCCAGCTCACCAACAGTGTCCTACGAGCAGTACTTC
length: 14; J: TRBJ2-1; V: TRBV6-5; size: once; D: TRBD1; CDR3: CASSFRGRVDEQFF; DNA: TGTGCCAGCAGTTTCAGGGGGCGCGTCGATGAGCAGTTCTTC
length: 15; J: TRBJ2-7; V: TRBV28; size: NA; D: TRBD1; CDR3: CASSETGDLSYEQYF; DNA: TGTGCCAGCAGTGAGACAGGGGACCTCTCCTACGAGCAGTACTTC
length: 16; J: TRBJ1-1; V: TRBV21-1; size: few; D: NA; CDR3: CASSPPGRGALAEAFF; DNA: TGTGCCAGCAGCCCTCCCGGCCGGGGGGCGCTGGCTGAAGCTTTCTTT
length: 15; J: TRBJ1-2; V: TRBV6-5; size: NA; D: NA; CDR3: CASSYSQATNYGYTF; DNA: TGTGCCAGCAGTTACTCGCAGGCCACTAACTATGGCTACACCTTC
length: 16; J: TRBJ1-1; V: TRBV6-2/TRBV6-3; size: NA; D: NA; CDR3: CASSYRTGEMNTEAFF; DNA: TGTGCCAGCAGTTACAGGACGGGGGAAATGAACACTGAAGCTTTCTTT
length: 14; J: TRBJ2-7; V: TRBV9; size: NA; D: NA; CDR3: CASSVGLAPREQYF; DNA: TGTGCCAGCAGCGTAGGCCTAGCTCCCCGGGAGCAGTACTTC
length: 15; J: TRBJ1-2; V: TRBV5-6; size: few; D: TRBD1; CDR3: CASSATGGRGYGYTF; DNA: TGTGCCAGCAGCGCAACAGGGGGCCGCGGCTATGGCTACACCTTC
length: 13; J: TRBJ2-3; V: TRBV6-2/TRBV6-3; size: NA; D: NA; CDR3: CASSRADTDTQYF; DNA: TGTGCCAGCAGTAGAGCGGACACAGATACGCAGTATTTT
length: 14; J: TRBJ2-2; V: TRBV5-1; size: NA; D: NA; CDR3: CASSRQSDTGELFF; DNA: TGCGCCAGCAGCCGACAGTCGGACACCGGGGAGCTGTTTTTT
length: 15; J: TRBJ2-7; V: TRBV7-9; size: few; D: TRBD2; CDR3: CASSLVASGNYEQYF; DNA: TGTGCCAGCAGCTTAGTGGCTAGCGGGAACTACGAGCAGTACTTC
length: 15; J: TRBJ2-1; V: TRBV11-2; size: medium-sized; D: TRBD2; CDR3: CASSIGLAEYNEQFF; DNA: TGTGCCAGCAGCATTGGACTAGCGGAGTACAATGAGCAGTTCTTC
length: 15; J: TRBJ2-7; V: TRBV7-3; size: NA; D: TRBD2; CDR3: CASRLRTSGPYEQYF; DNA: TGTGCCAGCAGGTTAAGAACTAGCGGACCATACGAGCAGTACTTC
length: 15; J: TRBJ2-5; V: TRBV11-2; size: NA; D: NA; CDR3: CASSPSLRGKETQYF; DNA: TGTGCCAGCAGCCCCTCCCTGAGAGGAAAAGAGACCCAGTACTTC
length: 18; J: TRBJ1-5; V: TRBV24-1; size: NA; D: TRBD1; CDR3: CATSDPRTGGDSNQPQHF; DNA: TGTGCCACCAGTGATCCAAGGACAGGGGGCGATAGCAATCAGCCCCAGCATTTT
length: 17; J: TRBJ1-2; V: TRBV19; size: NA; D: TRBD1; CDR3: CASSILFGTGGNYGYTF; DNA: TGTGCCAGTAGTATCTTATTCGGGACAGGGGGCAACTATGGCTACACCTTC
length: 14; J: TRBJ2-7; V: TRBV5-1; size: NA; D: TRBD2; CDR3: CASSSSGSSGEQYF; DNA: TGCGCCAGCAGCTCGAGCGGGAGTTCGGGTGAGCAGTACTTC
length: 14; J: TRBJ2-3; V: TRBV23-1; size: NA; D: NA; CDR3: CASSQASGVDTQYF; DNA: TGCGCCAGCAGTCAAGCCTCCGGGGTGGATACGCAGTATTTT
length: 19; J: TRBJ2-7; V: TRBV28; size: NA; D: TRBD2; CDR3: CASSSPQPRLAGSAYEQYF; DNA: TGTGCCAGCAGTTCGCCTCAACCCCGACTAGCGGGTAGCGCCTACGAGCAGTACTTC
length: 14; J: TRBJ2-3; V: TRBV6-4; size: few; D: NA; CDR3: CASSDLDSSDTQYF; DNA: TGTGCCAGCAGTGACTTGGACTCTTCGGATACGCAGTATTTT
length: 17; J: TRBJ1-2; V: TRBV25-1; size: NA; D: NA; CDR3: CASSDPTGSPPNYGYTF; DNA: TGTGCCAGCAGTGACCCGACAGGATCCCCCCCTAACTATGGCTACACCTTC
length: 13; J: TRBJ2-1; V: TRBV7-3; size: few; D: NA; CDR3: CASSLSGTNEQFF; DNA: TGTGCCAGCAGCTTAAGTGGTACAAATGAGCAGTTCTTC
length: 15; J: TRBJ2-5; V: TRBV15; size: NA; D: TRBD2; CDR3: CATSRGTRQQETQYF; DNA: TGTGCCACCAGCAGAGGGACTAGACAACAAGAGACCCAGTACTTC
length: 14; J: TRBJ2-7; V: TRBV7-3; size: few; D: TRBD2; CDR3: CASRSTSGSHEQYF; DNA: TGTGCCAGCAGATCTACTAGCGGGAGCCACGAGCAGTACTTC
length: 17; J: TRBJ2-6; V: TRBV19; size: NA; D: TRBD1; CDR3: CASSVTGDPLRANVLTF; DNA: TGTGCCAGTAGTGTGACAGGGGACCCCCTGCGGGCCAACGTCCTGACTTTC
length: 14; J: TRBJ2-7; V: TRBV19; size: NA; D: TRBD2; CDR3: CASRAGEVGHEQYF; DNA: TGTGCCAGTCGGGCGGGGGAAGTGGGACACGAGCAGTACTTC
length: 14; J: TRBJ2-1; V: TRBV9; size: NA; D: NA; CDR3: CASSWGLEANEQFF; DNA: TGTGCCAGCAGCTGGGGCCTCGAGGCTAATGAGCAGTTCTTC
length: 15; J: TRBJ1-2; V: TRBV18; size: NA; D: TRBD1; CDR3: CASSPAGTGGSGYTF; DNA: TGTGCCAGCTCACCAGCCGGGACAGGGGGCTCGGGCTACACCTTC
length: 14; J: TRBJ1-2; V: TRBV27; size: NA; D: TRBD1; CDR3: CASGQGQGIYGYTF; DNA: TGTGCCAGCGGCCAGGGACAGGGAATCTATGGCTACACCTTC
length: 18; J: TRBJ1-4; V: TRBV28; size: NA; D: NA; CDR3: CASSLSPGVIATNEKLFF; DNA: TGTGCCAGCAGTTTATCTCCAGGGGTCATAGCAACTAATGAAAAACTGTTTTTT
length: 11; J: TRBJ2-1; V: TRBV10-3; size: few; D: NA; CDR3: CAISAGNEQFF; DNA: TGTGCCATCAGTGCCGGGAATGAGCAGTTCTTC
length: 13; J: TRBJ2-1; V: TRBV6-2/TRBV6-3; size: NA; D: NA; CDR3: CASSSLDYNEQFF; DNA: TGTGCCAGCAGTTCCCTAGACTACAATGAGCAGTTCTTC
length: 13; J: TRBJ1-1; V: TRBV2; size: NA; D: TRBD1; CDR3: CASRGQGFTEAFF; DNA: TGTGCCAGCAGAGGACAGGGGTTCACTGAAGCTTTCTTT
length: 13; J: TRBJ2-3; V: TRBV4-1; size: NA; D: NA; CDR3: CASSQDGQVTQYF; DNA: TGCGCCAGCAGCCAAGATGGGCAGGTCACGCAGTATTTT
length: 15; J: TRBJ2-2; V: TRBV28; size: NA; D: TRBD1; CDR3: CASSSTGRTSGELFF; DNA: TGTGCCAGCAGTTCGACAGGGAGAACATCCGGGGAGCTGTTTTTT
length: 15; J: TRBJ1-1; V: TRBV9; size: NA; D: NA; CDR3: CASSVVAGSSGAAFF; DNA: TGTGCCAGCAGCGTAGTAGCGGGTTCATCCGGGGCAGCTTTCTTT
length: 15; J: TRBJ1-5; V: TRBV18; size: medium-sized; D: NA; CDR3: CASSYSNGGVQPQHF; DNA: TGTGCCAGCTCATATTCGAACGGCGGGGTTCAGCCCCAGCATTTT
length: 15; J: TRBJ2-7; V: TRBV7-2; size: medium-sized; D: TRBD1; CDR3: CASSPGTGGPYEQYF; DNA: TGTGCCAGCAGCCCAGGGACAGGGGGACCCTACGAGCAGTACTTC
length: 15; J: TRBJ2-3; V: TRBV28; size: NA; D: NA; CDR3: CASSTNPGVGDTQYF; DNA: TGTGCCAGCAGTACGAATCCGGGAGTGGGAGATACGCAGTATTTT
length: 14; J: TRBJ2-7; V: TRBV19; size: NA; D: TRBD2; CDR3: CASSIAMTSGEQYF; DNA: TGTGCCAGTAGCATAGCTATGACTAGCGGAGAGCAGTACTTC
length: 13; J: TRBJ2-7; V: TRBV11-2; size: NA; D: NA; CDR3: CASSLVLRDEQYF; DNA: TGTGCCAGCAGCTTAGTGCTCCGGGACGAGCAGTACTTC
length: 16; J: TRBJ2-7; V: TRBV6-1; size: few; D: NA; CDR3: CASSDGPTANTYEQYF; DNA: TGTGCCAGCAGTGATGGACCGACAGCCAATACCTACGAGCAGTACTTC
length: 16; J: TRBJ2-1; V: TRBV5-1; size: NA; D: TRBD2; CDR3: CASSRYSGAIYNEQFF; DNA: TGCGCCAGCAGCCGATATAGCGGGGCTATATACAATGAGCAGTTCTTC
length: 15; J: TRBJ1-1; V: TRBV7-9; size: NA; D: TRBD1; CDR3: CASSYGQGLNTEAFF; DNA: TGTGCCAGCAGCTACGGACAGGGACTGAACACTGAAGCTTTCTTT
length: 16; J: TRBJ1-5; V: TRBV19; size: NA; D: TRBD1; CDR3: CASSHAPDRRTQPQHF; DNA: TGTGCCAGTAGTCACGCCCCGGACAGGCGGACTCAGCCCCAGCATTTT
length: 16; J: TRBJ2-5; V: TRBV7-3; size: once; D: TRBD2; CDR3: CASSLSSGRGGETQYF; DNA: TGTGCCAGCAGCTTATCTAGCGGGAGAGGGGGAGAGACCCAGTACTTC
length: 17; J: TRBJ1-1; V: TRBV19; size: NA; D: NA; CDR3: CASSIDPLDSLYTEAFF; DNA: TGTGCCAGTAGTATAGATCCCCTGGACAGCTTATACACTGAAGCTTTCTTT
length: 15; J: TRBJ2-3; V: TRBV4-1; size: NA; D: NA; CDR3: CASSRPKQSTDTQYF; DNA: TGCGCCAGCAGCCGGCCCAAACAGAGCACAGATACGCAGTATTTT
length: 15; J: TRBJ2-1; V: TRBV11-2; size: NA; D: TRBD1; CDR3: CASSLGSGGYNEQFF; DNA: TGTGCCAGCAGCTTAGGTTCAGGGGGCTACAATGAGCAGTTCTTC
length: 17; J: TRBJ1-4; V: TRBV4-3; size: NA; D: NA; CDR3: CASSQDPRGRTYEKLFF; DNA: TGCGCCAGCAGCCAAGATCCGCGGGGCAGGACTTATGAAAAACTGTTTTTT
length: 17; J: TRBJ2-1; V: TRBV28; size: medium-sized; D: NA; CDR3: CASTIPERRSSYNEQFF; DNA: TGTGCCAGCACGATACCCGAGCGGAGGAGCTCCTACAATGAGCAGTTCTTC
length: 15; J: TRBJ2-5; V: TRBV28; size: NA; D: NA; CDR3: CASSLSRREKETQYF; DNA: TGTGCCAGCAGTTTATCGCGCCGGGAGAAAGAGACCCAGTACTTC
length: 14; J: TRBJ2-7; V: TRBV19; size: NA; D: TRBD2; CDR3: CASSLAGEAYEQYF; DNA: TGTGCCAGTAGTTTAGCGGGAGAAGCCTACGAGCAGTACTTC
length: 11; J: TRBJ2-7; V: TRBV5-6; size: NA; D: NA; CDR3: CASSLGGEQYF; DNA: TGTGCCAGCAGCTTAGGCGGAGAGCAGTACTTC
length: 16; J: TRBJ2-7; V: TRBV18; size: NA; D: TRBD2; CDR3: CASSPMTSGTTYEQYF; DNA: TGTGCCAGCTCACCAATGACTAGCGGAACAACCTACGAGCAGTACTTC
length: 21; J: TRBJ1-1; V: TRBV4-2; size: large; D: NA; CDR3: CASSQDRSGLTGPYMNTEAFF; DNA: TGTGCCAGCAGCCAAGATCGCAGTGGATTAACAGGGCCCTACATGAACACTGAAGCTTTCTTT